This entry concerns a single TCR beta chain. Its antigen is currently not known. The input lacks base qualities; no much larger clone sits a single base away. This record belongs to a study of human T cells and chemical hapten exposure (dated by TCRdb to the early 2020s). The study in broad terms: For sensitization, 2% DPC in acetone was applied to an approximately 2 cm by approximately 2 cm area of upper inner arm skin. Alopecia areata with under or over 50% scalp involvement, alopecia totalis and alopecia universalis were represented in the patient cohort, which was mostly female. About 27 alopecia patients gave blood for TCR sequencing at one to four time points (pre-sensitization, 2, 6 and 24 weeks). Patients additionally received weekly therapeutic DPC doses to the scalp throughout the roughly 25-week study period. The libraries were sequenced as a pool, and the TCR yield per sample differed mostly because of small variations in library volumes within the pool. This study followed changes in the peripheral blood TCR repertoire in vivo during primary and secondary sensitization of alopecia patients to the hapten diphenylcyclopropenone (DPC). Patient blood was sampled pre-sensitization (week 0) and at 2, 6 and about 24 weeks after DPC sensitization. Patch testing was performed on the upper back with Finn chambers containing 0.01% DPC, and the patch tests were scored after 6 days according to International Contact Dermatitis Research Group standards.

Broad study findings and their caveats: Patch test score correlated positively with the number of PT1 expanded TCRs, reaching significance at thresholds 8, 16 and 32 but not at 4. All patients had alopecia, a presumed autoimmune disease, so their immune response might differ from that of healthy individuals. Expanded TCRs formed significantly more large CDR3 similarity clusters than pre-sensitization or healthy control sets, consistent with antigen-driven responses. After repeated subsampling, the strength of the expansion versus patch-test correlation and the threshold at which it became significant changed. DPC sensitization did not change how many TCRs were above 1 in 1000 frequency, and no evidence was found of alterations in global repertoire structure.

In the paper's terms, the time point label means: patch test 1, 2 weeks after DPC sensitization. Interpreted using the paper, the treatment or condition label stands for: therapeutic diphenylcyclopropenone sensitization with weekly scalp DPC. At every patch-test visit, the blood draw took place before the patch test was put on. Eligible patients were aged 18 to 70, diagnosed with alopecia, deemed suitable for DPC therapy, and excluded if pregnant. Total RNA was extracted from unfractionated whole blood collected in Tempus Blood RNA tubes. The V and J ends are trimmed by 6 bases and 6 bases, leaving 15 bases between them. CDR1 is given as DFQATT and CDR2 as SNEGSKA, both from the germline V gene (reference sequence). Including the terminal cysteine and phenylalanine, the CDR3 comprises 13 residues. The CDR3 DNA has 39 bases and is translated from base 1. To prepare the library, RACE was applied. These reads were obtained on a NextSeq 500. Library preparation attached unique molecular identifiers to individual cDNA molecules for quantitative, reproducible TCR counting. From each blood RNA sample, both TCR alpha and TCR beta chains were sequenced. The paper's processing steps were these. The median number of TCRs per sample was approximately 93,000, ranging from roughly 20,000 to 700,000. The Decombinator software suite was used to annotate the V, J and CDR3 of the TCR reads. To make PS versus PT1 abundance plots, every sample was subsampled to the same number of TCRs (28,000). TCRs were defined as expanded if absent before sensitization and observed at least eight times at the 2-week time point. In-frame beta chains were kept once TCRdb had trimmed the public reads at Q25 with fastp and called clones with MiXCR. When rows share a CDR3 protein, they turn into one entry using the most common DNA and genes. These V and J calls derive from TCRdb rather than the authors' analysis. The sample data list some 170,000 distinct CDR3 sequences, and about a fifth of these were observed just once. Jointly, the top ten make up roughly 6.7% of the sample.

The sequence is built from TRBV20-1 and TRBJ1-5; TRBD1 is perhaps the D gene, given 6 matching bases. The clonotype was recovered from a woman in her 50s with alopecia areata. Some clones in this sample may be carry-over from other donors' samples. The sequencing used whole blood, collected in connection with sensitization to the hapten diphenylcyclopropenone (DPC). The CDR3 region: CSAIGQSAQPQHF. The DNA sequence is TGCAGTGCCATTGGACAGAGTGCTCAGCCCCAGCATTTT.